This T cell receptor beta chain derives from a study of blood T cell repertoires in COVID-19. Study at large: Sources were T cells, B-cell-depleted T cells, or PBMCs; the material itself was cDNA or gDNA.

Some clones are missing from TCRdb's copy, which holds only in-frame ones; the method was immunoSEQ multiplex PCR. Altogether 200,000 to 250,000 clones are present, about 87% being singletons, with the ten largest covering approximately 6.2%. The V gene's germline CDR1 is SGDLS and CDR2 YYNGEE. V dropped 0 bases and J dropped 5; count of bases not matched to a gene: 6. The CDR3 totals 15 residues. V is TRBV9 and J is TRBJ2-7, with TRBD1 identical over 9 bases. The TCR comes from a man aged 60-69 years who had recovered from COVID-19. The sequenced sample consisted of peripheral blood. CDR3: CASSVVGTGFHEQYF. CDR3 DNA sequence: TGTGCCAGCAGCGTAGTCGGGACAGGGTTCCACGAGCAGTACTTC.